These 28 T cell receptor beta chains were sequenced from one sample in a study of blood T cell repertoires in COVID-19. Only in-frame clones appear in the TCRdb table, and some are missing; sequencing was by immunoSEQ multiplex PCR. Of approximately 230,000 clones listed, 85% to 90% are singletons. Material: PBMCs or T cells enriched from blood (not recorded which). The receptors were gathered from a man aged 35 to 55 who had recovered from COVID-19.

The chain recombines TRBV7-2 with TRBJ1-3; tentative D call: TRBD1 (5 bases). The germline V and J ends were trimmed by 3 bases and 8 bases, with 14 bases remaining between them. The germline V gene encodes CDR1 SGHTA and CDR2 FQGNSA. CDR3 size: 14 residues. This chain's CDR3 is CASSFGQGEDTIYF. As DNA, the CDR3 is TGTGCCAGCAGCTTTGGGCAGGGCGAGGACACCATATATTTT.

The chain employs TRBV11-2 and TRBJ2-5; TRBD2 aligns across 10 bases. The germline V gene encodes CDR1 SGHAT and CDR2 FQNNGV. Trimming removed 8 bases from V and 4 bases from J; junction bases left unmatched: 4. The CDR3 runs to 13 residues. This chain's CDR3 is CASRSGGGETQYF. The CDR3 DNA follows: TGTGCCAGCCGGAGCGGGGGGGGAGAGACCCAGTACTTC.

V and J are TRBV7-2 and TRBJ1-5; no clear D gene. The length of the CDR3 is 16 residues. Germline values: CDR1 SGHTA, CDR2 FQGNSA. Trimming shortened V by 0 bases and J by 0 bases, and 9 bases separated the two germline ends. The CDR3 loop reads CASSLAPIYSNQPQHF. The CDR3 bases are TGTGCCAGCAGCTTAGCGCCAATCTATAGCAATCAGCCCCAGCATTTT.

This clone occurred once. The chain combines TRBV13 with TRBJ1-1; no reliable D call. V dropped 5 bases and J dropped 3 bases, with 10 bases sitting between them. CDR1 and CDR2 (germline): PRHDT, FYEKMQ (reference sequence). The CDR3 is 13 residues long. CDR3: CASSPYGDTEAFF. The CDR3 nucleotides read TGTGCCAGCAGCCCCTACGGGGACACTGAAGCTTTCTTT.

The CDR3 reads CASSLQGNTEAFF. The CDR3 DNA follows: TGTGCCAGCAGCTTACAGGGGAACACTGAAGCTTTCTTT. The chain carries TRBV7-9 and TRBJ1-1; D perhaps matches TRBD1 (5 bases). This CDR3 has 13 amino acids. Germline loops: CDR1 SEHNR, CDR2 FQNEAQ (reference sequence). Trimming cost V 2 bases and J 1 base, with 5 bases left between them.

The V and J genes are TRBV5-6 and TRBJ1-2, with 9 positions matching TRBD1. CDR3 length: 14 residues. V lost 1 base to trimming and J lost 4 bases; unmatched junction nucleotides: 2. The germline V gene has CDR1 SGHDT and CDR2 YYEEEE. CDR3 protein: CASSLWDRVYGYTF. CDR3 bases: TGTGCCAGCAGCTTGTGGGACAGGGTCTATGGCTACACCTTC.

This clone has a single count. V is TRBV19 and J is TRBJ1-1, with D uncertain. CDR1 and CDR2 from the germline V gene are LNHDA and SQIVND (reference sequence). The CDR3 covers 12 residues. V lost 5 bases, J lost 5 bases, and 9 bases lay in between. CDR3 DNA: TGTGCCAGTAGTCCGCGGGCAACTGAAGCTTTCTTT. As protein: CASSPRATEAFF.

The rearrangement links TRBV19 to TRBJ1-5; D might be TRBD1 (5 bases). The ends were cut back, 0 bases at V and 6 bases at J, with 15 bases in the middle. CDR1 is LNHDA and CDR2 is SQIVND in the germline V gene (reference sequence). This CDR3 is 16 amino acids long. CDR3 DNA sequence: TGTGCCAGTAGTATAGATGGGGGAGGGGTGGGTCAGCCCCAGCATTTT. This sequence encodes CASSIDGGGVGQPQHF.

The chain recombines TRBV7-6 with TRBJ1-1; possibly TRBD1 for D (5 bases). Trimming left V 1 base short and J 8 bases short, with 11 bases between. There are 13 residues in the CDR3. From germline, CDR1 is SGHVS and CDR2 FNYEAQ. CDR3 DNA: TGTGCCAGCAGCTTAGACGACTGGACAGAAGCTTTCTTT. This encodes CASSLDDWTEAFF.

This rearrangement joins TRBV3-1 (or the pseudogene TRBV3-2) to TRBJ2-1; 12 bases align to TRBD2. V shed 2 bases, J shed 5 bases, and the junction held 4 bases outside the gene matches. Per the germline V gene, CDR1 is LGHDT and CDR2 is YNNKEL (reference sequence). The CDR3 contains 16 residues. This CDR3 is CASSQLGTSGHNEQFF. CDR3 DNA sequence: TGTGCCAGCAGCCAACTCGGGACTAGCGGGCACAATGAGCAGTTCTTC.

This chain joins TRBV19 and TRBJ2-5; maybe TRBD2 (7 bases). CDR3 size: 13 residues. The ends were cut back, 6 bases at V and 5 bases at J, with 13 bases in the middle. Germline V lookup: CDR1 LNHDA, CDR2 SQIVND (reference sequence). CDR3 nucleotides: TGTGCCAGTAGGCCGGGGGGCGTGGAGACCCAGTACTTC. This codes for CASRPGGVETQYF.

This rearrangement joins TRBV29-1 to TRBJ2-5, with 8 bases identical to TRBD1. The CDR3 extends over 12 amino acids. V gave up 6 bases and J gave up 3 bases; unmatched junction bases: 3. Germline V gene sequence: CDR1 SQVTM, CDR2 ANQGSEA. The CDR3 region has the DNA TGCAGCGTCGCGGACAGGGAAGAGACCCAGTACTTC. Its translation is CSVADREETQYF.

The chain joins TRBV9 to TRBJ2-1; 10 bases match TRBD2. The CDR3 runs to 16 residues. From germline, CDR1 is SGDLS and CDR2 YYNGEE. V was clipped by 3 bases and J by 10 bases; unmatched bases: 13. For the CDR3, the DNA is TGTGCCAGCAGCGCCTCCCGGAGCGGGGGGGCTTGGGAGCAGTTCTTC. Its translation: CASSASRSGGAWEQFF.

CDR3 sequence: CASTRAGGSGNTIYF. The CDR3 DNA reads TGTGCCAGCACCCGTGCAGGGGGCTCTGGAAACACCATATATTTT. The chain carries TRBV5-4 and TRBJ1-3; 7 bases line up with TRBD1. Germline-derived CDR1 and CDR2 are SGHNT and YYREEE (reference sequence). This CDR3 has 15 amino acids. After removal of 6 bases from V and 0 bases from J, the junction contained 6 bases not matched to a gene.

Only one count was recorded for this clone. The chain recombines TRBV6-5 with TRBJ2-3; unclear D gene. From germline, CDR1 is MNHEY and CDR2 SVGAGI. The CDR3 consists of 14 residues. CDR3 region: CALYRGRSSDTQYF. CDR3 sequence (DNA): TGTGCATTATATCGCGGAAGAAGTTCAGATACGCAGTATTTT.

The V gene is TRBV30, the J gene TRBJ2-2; 10 bases are shared with TRBD1. The CDR3 spans 12 residues. Trimming cost V 7 bases and J 6 bases; bases outside gene matches: 2. CDR1 is GTSNPN and CDR2 is SVGIG in the germline V gene (reference sequence). The CDR3: CAYGQGAGELFF. The CDR3 coding sequence is TGTGCCTACGGACAGGGGGCCGGGGAGCTGTTTTTT.

The sample holds one count of this clone. The chain has TRBV15 and TRBJ2-7; 7 nucleotides line up with TRBD2. V lost 4 bases to trimming and J lost 6 bases; unmatched junction nucleotides: 12. Germline CDR1 LNHNV, CDR2 YYDKDF (reference sequence). The CDR3 has 15 amino acids. CDR3 sequence (DNA): TGTGCCACCAGCATACCGGGACTAAAGGGTTTCGAGCAGTACTTC. Its translation: CATSIPGLKGFEQYF.

This clone was picked up one time. The chain has TRBV30 and TRBJ2-5, with 8 bases aligning to TRBD2. There are 14 residues in the CDR3. J gave up 1 base and V 3 bases, and 4 bases lay outside the gene matches. In germline, CDR1 is GTSNPN, CDR2 SVGIG (reference sequence). The CDR3 loop reads CAWRERGIQETQYF. In DNA, the CDR3 is TGTGCCTGGAGAGAGCGGGGGATCCAAGAGACCCAGTACTTC.

This clone was detected only a few times. The junction shows a germline mismatch at one end, possibly a read error. The rearrangement uses TRBV7-7 and TRBJ2-7; TRBD1 agrees at 8 bases. From germline, CDR1 is SSHAT and CDR2 FNYEAQ (reference sequence). CDR3 length: 15 amino acids. CDR3 in amino acids: CASSSGQGGISEQYF. For the CDR3, the DNA is TGTGCTAGCAGCTCCGGACAGGGTGGTATCAGCGAGCAGTACTTC.

The chain couples TRBV6-5 to TRBJ1-2; 7 positions match TRBD1. CDR3 size: 13 residues. Germline CDR1 and CDR2: MNHEY and SVGAGI. J lost 7 bases, V lost 6 bases, and 8 bases had no gene match. CDR3 in amino acids: CASRTSGQSGYTF. The CDR3 coding sequence is TGTGCCAGCAGAACCTCGGGACAGTCTGGCTACACCTTC.

In regard to this clone: Other nucleotide sequences from this sample produce the same CDR3. The chain uses TRBV19 and TRBJ1-4; weak D call: TRBD1 (6 bases). The CDR3 sequence is 14 residues long. From germline, CDR1 is LNHDA and CDR2 SQIVND (reference sequence). V lost 1 base to trimming and J lost 3 bases, with 6 bases between them. The CDR3 loop reads CASSIGTANEKLFF. DNA for the CDR3: TGTGCCAGTAGTATAGGGACAGCTAATGAAAAACTGTTTTTT.

This chain joins TRBV28 and TRBJ1-1; possibly TRBD1 for D (5 bases). The CDR3 extends over 16 amino acids. V lost 5 bases and J 1 base, leaving 17 bases between the germline ends. The germline gives CDR1 MDHEN, CDR2 SYDVKM. The CDR3 reads CASSPYMTVSNTEAFF. The CDR3 DNA reads as TGTGCCAGCAGTCCCTATATGACAGTGTCGAACACTGAAGCTTTCTTT.

The CDR3 DNA is TGTGCCAGCAGCCGTACAGGGGGTGGCGAGCAGTACTTC. Encoded protein: CASSRTGGGEQYF. J is TRBJ2-7 and V is TRBV7-3; 8 bases are a match to TRBD1. This CDR3 is built from 13 residues. The germline gives CDR1 SGHTA, CDR2 FQGTGA. V lost 5 bases to trimming and J lost 6 bases; unmatched junction nucleotides: 6.

The chain has TRBV7-2 and TRBJ2-5, with a tentative D call TRBD2 (5 bases). The V and J ends lost 1 base and 7 bases respectively, with 13 bases between them. CDR1 is SGHTA, CDR2 FQGNSA, per germline. This CDR3 region has 14 residues. This CDR3 is CASSLVTAGGTQYF. CDR3 DNA sequence: TGTGCCAGCAGCTTAGTTACGGCCGGAGGGACCCAGTACTTC.

The chain links TRBV19 to TRBJ1-5, with D tentatively TRBD1 (5 bases). V dropped 4 bases and J dropped 11 bases, with 27 bases sitting between them. The CDR3 length is 17 residues. Germline CDR1 is LNHDA and CDR2 is SQIVND (reference sequence). The CDR3: CASSRLPGREGMVAQHF. The DNA for the CDR3 is TGTGCCAGTAGTAGACTACCAGGACGGGAGGGGATGGTAGCCCAGCATTTT. The full variable domain, completed using reference TRBV19 and TRBJ1-5, is DGGITQSPKYLFRKEGQNVTLSCEQNLNHDAMYWYRQDPGQGLRLIYYSQIVNDFQKGDIAEGYSVSREKKESFPLTVTSAQKNPTAFYLCASSRLPGREGMVAQHFGDGTRLSIL.

V and J are TRBV28 and TRBJ1-1; the D is unclear. The CDR3 contains 11 residues. Trimming removed 5 bases from V and 8 bases from J, with 9 bases in between. CDR1 and CDR2 from the germline V gene are MDHEN and SYDVKM. CDR3 sequence (DNA): TGTGCCAGCAGTGGGCCGGTGGAAGCTTTCTTT. This codes for CASSGPVEAFF. Combining the CDR3 with reference TRBV28 and TRBJ1-1 gives the whole variable domain DVKVTQSSRYLVKRTGEKVFLECVQDMDHENMFWYRQDPGLGLRLIYFSYDVKMKEKGDIPEGYSVSREKKERFSLILESASTNQTSMYLCASSGPVEAFFGQGTRLTVV.

This rearrangement joins TRBV7-9 to TRBJ1-6; tentatively, D is TRBD1 (6 bases). The CDR3 extends over 15 amino acids. Per the germline V gene, CDR1 is SEHNR and CDR2 is FQNEAQ (reference sequence). V lost 3 bases to trimming and J lost 7 bases, with 13 bases between them. Here the CDR3 DNA reads TGTGCCAGCAGCTTGGCCCAGGGGACCAATTCACCCCTCCACTTT. It yields the protein CASSLAQGTNSPLHF. The full variable domain, rest sourced from reference TRBV7-9 and TRBJ1-6, is DTGVSQNPRHKITKRGQNVTFRCDPISEHNRLYWYRQTLGQGPEFLTYFQNEAQLEKSRLLSDRFSAERPKGSFSTLEIQRTEQGDSAMYLCASSLAQGTNSPLHFGNGTRLTVT.

The chain employs TRBV9 and TRBJ2-2; TRBD2 might be the D (5 bases). Germline lookup yields CDR1 SGDLS and CDR2 YYNGEE. The CDR3 has 15 amino acids. Deletions cut 1 base from V and 3 bases from J, with 10 bases between. The CDR3 DNA sequence: TGTGCCAGCAGCGTATTGATCGGGGACACCGGGGAGCTGTTTTTT. Its protein product is CASSVLIGDTGELFF.